The 3 T cell receptor beta chains in this list originate from one sample, sequenced in a study of blood T cell repertoires in COVID-19. Profiling relied on immunoSEQ multiplex PCR, and the TCRdb table lists in-frame clones only, not all of them. The sample has about 170,000 clones; just under 85% are singletons. What was sequenced was peripheral blood. Receptor source: a woman at least 80 years old with COVID-19, enrolled during active disease.

V usage is TRBV4-1 and J usage is TRBJ1-5; TRBD1 aligns across 7 bases. Losses at the gene ends were 0 bases for V and 6 bases for J; bases not matched to a gene: 8. In germline, CDR1 is MGHRA, CDR2 YSYEKL. The CDR3 consists of 16 residues. The DNA for the CDR3 is TGCGCCAGCAGCCAAGATTGGGCAGGGGGACGTCAGCCCCAGCATTTT. Translated: CASSQDWAGGRQPQHF.

The chain carries TRBV3-1 (or the pseudogene TRBV3-2) and TRBJ1-4; D remains ambiguous. CDR1 and CDR2 from the germline V gene are LGHDT and YNNKEL (reference sequence). V was clipped by 6 bases and J by 7 bases, with 18 bases between them. The CDR3 totals 15 residues. The CDR3 sequence is CASRGLERAREKLFF. CDR3 DNA: TGTGCCAGCAGGGGCCTTGAGCGGGCCCGTGAAAAACTGTTTTTT.

This clone was detected ten times or more. Other nucleotide sequences from this sample produce the same CDR3. V is TRBV18 and J is TRBJ1-1, with D uncertain. Trimming shortened V by 2 bases and J by 0 bases, and 4 bases separated the two germline ends. Germline V gene sequence: CDR1 KGHSH, CDR2 LQKENI. This CDR3 comprises 13 residues. CDR3 loop: CASSPAVNTEAFF. As DNA, the CDR3 is TGTGCCAGCTCACCAGCAGTGAACACTGAAGCTTTCTTT.